This T cell receptor (beta chain) was sequenced for a study of blood T cell repertoires in COVID-19. As for the study in general: The samples span acute and convalescent COVID-19 from the United States, Italy and Spain. Sources were T cells, B-cell-depleted T cells, or PBMCs; the material itself was cDNA or gDNA.

Germline values: CDR1 SGHTA, CDR2 FQGNSA. There are 14 residues in the CDR3. Deletions cut 1 base from V and 2 bases from J, with 6 bases between. Profiled with immunoSEQ multiplex PCR; TCRdb holds only in-frame clones, not every one. The data show 110,000 or so clones, about 74% seen once. The V and J genes are TRBV7-2 and TRBJ1-5, with D perhaps TRBD1 (5 bases). This clonotype originated in a man in his 70s with acute or convalescent COVID-19. The sequenced sample was peripheral blood. CDR3 nucleotide sequence: TGTGCCAGCAGCTTAGAACAGGGCAATCAGCCCCAGCATTTT. This gives the protein CASSLEQGNQPQHF.